This TCR beta chain emerged from a study of beta chain features in type 1 diabetes. Broader study findings: When cDNA is sequenced, cells with high TCR expression could be over-represented. It was possible that PCR favored shorter templates, equally so in patients and controls. A moderate, significant TCRB CDR3 shortening appeared in type 1 diabetes across four CD4+ subsets.

Every participating donor gave one draw, a heparinised blood sample averaging approximately 110 mL. Naive, central memory, regulatory and stem cell-like memory cells within the CD4+ compartment were sorted using CD45RO/CCR7/CD25/CD127/CD95/CD27. Notes on this clone: Its antigen is unidentified.

Isolated RNA was reverse transcribed in full, so expressed TCRB transcripts were sequenced. Here immunoSEQ multiplex PCR was the method, and the copy in TCRdb shows in-frame clones only, minus some. The sample lists about 240,000 clones, approximately 13% occurring once. Looked up from germline, CDR1 is SGHDN and CDR2 is FVKESK. The CDR3 consists of 15 residues. V lost 4 bases, J lost 8 bases, and 11 bases stayed unmatched. This rearrangement joins TRBV14 to TRBJ2-3; 8 bases agree with TRBD1. This receptor was taken from a man aged 30 to 39 with type 1 diabetes. The material sequenced was naive CD4+ T cells from blood. CDR3 sequence reads: CASSPQARGPGTQYF. For the CDR3, the DNA is TGTGCCAGCAGCCCCCAGGCCAGGGGGCCTGGTACGCAGTATTTT.